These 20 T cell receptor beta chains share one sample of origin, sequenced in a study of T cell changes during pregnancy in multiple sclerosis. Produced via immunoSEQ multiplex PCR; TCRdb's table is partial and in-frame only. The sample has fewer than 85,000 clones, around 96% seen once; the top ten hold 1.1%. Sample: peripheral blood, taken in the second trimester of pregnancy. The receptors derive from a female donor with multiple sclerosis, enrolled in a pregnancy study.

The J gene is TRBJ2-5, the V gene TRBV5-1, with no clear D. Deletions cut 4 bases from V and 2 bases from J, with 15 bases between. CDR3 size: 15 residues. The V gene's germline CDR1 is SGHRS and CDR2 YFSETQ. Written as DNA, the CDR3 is TGCGCCAGCAGCCGCAAACCAGGAACACAAGAGACCCAGTACTTC. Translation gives CASSRKPGTQETQYF.

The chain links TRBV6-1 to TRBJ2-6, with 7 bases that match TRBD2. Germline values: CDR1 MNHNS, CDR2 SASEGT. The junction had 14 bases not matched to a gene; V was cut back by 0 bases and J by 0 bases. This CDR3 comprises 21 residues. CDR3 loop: CASSEALFRAGKFSGANVLTF. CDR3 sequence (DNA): TGTGCCAGCAGTGAAGCCCTCTTTCGAGCGGGAAAATTCTCTGGGGCCAACGTCCTGACTTTC.

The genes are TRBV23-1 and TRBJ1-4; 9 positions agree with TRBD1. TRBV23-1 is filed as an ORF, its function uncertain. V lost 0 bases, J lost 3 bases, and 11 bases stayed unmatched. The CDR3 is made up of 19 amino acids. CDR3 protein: CASSQSTLRDREANEKLFF. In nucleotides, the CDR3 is TGCGCCAGCAGTCAATCGACTTTGAGGGACAGGGAGGCTAATGAAAAACTGTTTTTT.

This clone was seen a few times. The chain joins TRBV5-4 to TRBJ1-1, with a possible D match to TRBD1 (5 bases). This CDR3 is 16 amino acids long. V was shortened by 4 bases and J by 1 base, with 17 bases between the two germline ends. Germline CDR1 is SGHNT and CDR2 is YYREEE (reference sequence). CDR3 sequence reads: CASSPGGKVPNTEAFF. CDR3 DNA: TGTGCCAGCAGCCCCGGGGGTAAGGTCCCGAACACTGAAGCTTTCTTT.

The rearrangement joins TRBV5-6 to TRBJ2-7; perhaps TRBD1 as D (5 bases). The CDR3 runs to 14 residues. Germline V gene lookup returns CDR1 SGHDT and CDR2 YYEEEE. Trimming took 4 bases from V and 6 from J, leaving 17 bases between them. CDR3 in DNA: TGTGCCAGCAGCCCCGCAGGGTCTAATTCCGAGCAGTACTTC. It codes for CASSPAGSNSEQYF.

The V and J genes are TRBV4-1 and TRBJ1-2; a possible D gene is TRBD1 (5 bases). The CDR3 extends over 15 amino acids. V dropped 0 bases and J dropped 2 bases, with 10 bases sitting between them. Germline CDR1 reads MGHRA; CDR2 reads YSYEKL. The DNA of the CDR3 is TGCGCCAGCAGCCAAGATCAGGGTACAAACTATGGCTACACCTTC. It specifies CASSQDQGTNYGYTF.

The CDR3 spells CASSIRADRVVGETQYF. CDR3 nucleotide sequence: TGTGCCAGTAGTATCCGCGCAGACAGGGTTGTTGGAGAGACCCAGTACTTC. This chain connects TRBV19 to TRBJ2-5; 7 bases fit TRBD1. From germline, CDR1 is LNHDA and CDR2 SQIVND (reference sequence). With 3 bases clipped from V and 4 bases from J, the junction kept 14 bases outside the gene matches. The CDR3 has 17 amino acids.

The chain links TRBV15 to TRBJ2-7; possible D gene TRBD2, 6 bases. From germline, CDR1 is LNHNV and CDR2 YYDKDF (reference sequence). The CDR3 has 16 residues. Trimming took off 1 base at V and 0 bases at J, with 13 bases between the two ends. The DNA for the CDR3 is TGTGCCACCAGCAGAGTAACGGGAGTAGGCTCCTACGAGCAGTACTTC. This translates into CATSRVTGVGSYEQYF.

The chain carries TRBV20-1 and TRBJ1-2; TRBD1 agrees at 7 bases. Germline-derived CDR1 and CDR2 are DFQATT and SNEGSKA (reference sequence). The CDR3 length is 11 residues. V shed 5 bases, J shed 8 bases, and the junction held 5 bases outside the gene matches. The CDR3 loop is CSAPRQGGYTF. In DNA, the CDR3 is TGCAGTGCTCCTCGACAGGGAGGCTACACCTTC.

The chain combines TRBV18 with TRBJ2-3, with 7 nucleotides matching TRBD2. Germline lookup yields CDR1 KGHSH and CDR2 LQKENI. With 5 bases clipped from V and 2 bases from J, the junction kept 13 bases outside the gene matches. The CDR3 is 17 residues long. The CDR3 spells CASSIGPGRGDTDTQYF. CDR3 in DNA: TGTGCCAGCTCAATAGGCCCAGGTCGGGGGGACACAGATACGCAGTATTTT. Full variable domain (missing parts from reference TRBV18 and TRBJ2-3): NAGVMQNPRHLVRRRGQEARLRCSPMKGHSHVYWYRQLPEEGLKFMVYLQKENIIDESGMPKERFSAEFPKEGPSILRIQQVVRGDSAAYFCASSIGPGRGDTDTQYFGPGTRLTVL.

CDR3 nucleotides: TGCGCCAGCAGCACTCAACTAGAGAGCTCCTACAATGAGCAGTTCTTC. The encoded protein is CASSTQLESSYNEQFF. The rearrangement links TRBV5-1 to TRBJ2-1, with D perhaps TRBD2 (5 bases). The germline gives CDR1 SGHRS, CDR2 YFSETQ. This CDR3 is 16 amino acids long. Trimming removed 4 bases from V and 0 bases from J, with 14 bases in between. The variable domain in full, with the rest retrieved from reference TRBV5-1 and TRBJ2-1, is KAGVTQTPRYLIKTRGQQVTLSCSPISGHRSVSWYQQTPGQGLQFLFEYFSETQRNKGNFPGRFSGRQFSNSRSEMNVSTLELGDSALYLCASSTQLESSYNEQFFGPGTRLTVL.

The CDR3 spells CASSPRTGGKNTEAFF. As DNA, the CDR3 is TGTGCCAGCAGCCCCCGGACAGGGGGCAAGAACACTGAAGCTTTCTTT. The genes are TRBV7-9 and TRBJ1-1; 11 bases agree with TRBD1. Germline CDR1 reads SEHNR; CDR2 reads FQNEAQ (reference sequence). Unmatched junction bases numbered 6, after V lost 5 bases and J lost 1 base. This CDR3 contains 16 residues. The variable domain in full, completed from reference TRBV7-9 and TRBJ1-1, reads DTGVSQNPRHKITKRGQNVTFRCDPISEHNRLYWYRQTLGQGPEFLTYFQNEAQLEKSRLLSDRFSAERPKGSFSTLEIQRTEQGDSAMYLCASSPRTGGKNTEAFFGQGTRLTVV.

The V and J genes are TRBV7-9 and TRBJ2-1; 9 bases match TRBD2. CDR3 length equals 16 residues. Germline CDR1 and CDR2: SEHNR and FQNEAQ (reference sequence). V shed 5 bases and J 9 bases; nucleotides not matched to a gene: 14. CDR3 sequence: CASSPLAGVGFGEQFF. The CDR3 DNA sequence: TGTGCCAGCAGCCCTTTAGCGGGAGTTGGGTTTGGTGAGCAGTTCTTC.

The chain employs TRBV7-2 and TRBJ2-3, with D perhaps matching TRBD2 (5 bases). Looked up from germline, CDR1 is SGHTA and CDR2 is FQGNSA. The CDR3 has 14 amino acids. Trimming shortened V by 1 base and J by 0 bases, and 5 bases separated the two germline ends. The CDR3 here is CASSLGTSTDTQYF. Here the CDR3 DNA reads TGTGCCAGCAGCTTAGGGACTAGCACAGATACGCAGTATTTT.

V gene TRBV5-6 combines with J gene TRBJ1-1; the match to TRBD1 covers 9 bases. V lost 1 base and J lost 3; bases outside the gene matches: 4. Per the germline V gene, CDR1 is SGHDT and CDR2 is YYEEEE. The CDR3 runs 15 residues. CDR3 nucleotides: TGTGCCAGCAGCTTGACAGGGGGCGTGGACACTGAAGCTTTCTTT. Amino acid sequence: CASSLTGGVDTEAFF.

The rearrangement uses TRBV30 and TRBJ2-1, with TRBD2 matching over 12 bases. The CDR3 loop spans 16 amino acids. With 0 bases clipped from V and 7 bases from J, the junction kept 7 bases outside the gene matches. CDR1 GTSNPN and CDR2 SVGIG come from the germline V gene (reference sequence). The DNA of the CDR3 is TGTGCCTGGAGTGTACCTGGACTAGCGGGAATAAATGAGCAGTTCTTC. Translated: CAWSVPGLAGINEQFF.

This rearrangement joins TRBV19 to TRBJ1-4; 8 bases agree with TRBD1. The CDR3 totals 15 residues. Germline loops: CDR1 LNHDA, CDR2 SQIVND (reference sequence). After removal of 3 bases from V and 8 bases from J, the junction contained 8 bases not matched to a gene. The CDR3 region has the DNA TGTGCCAGTAGTATGGGCGGGACAGGCTGGGAAAAACTGTTTTTT. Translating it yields CASSMGGTGWEKLFF.

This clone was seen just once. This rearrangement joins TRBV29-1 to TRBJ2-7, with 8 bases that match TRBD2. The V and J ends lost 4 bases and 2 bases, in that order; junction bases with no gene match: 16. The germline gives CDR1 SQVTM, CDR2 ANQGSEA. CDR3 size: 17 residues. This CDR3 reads CSVVRQVTGTRPYEQYF. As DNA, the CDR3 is TGCAGCGTTGTACGCCAGGTGACCGGGACTAGACCCTACGAGCAGTACTTC.

CDR3 DNA: TGTGCCAGCAGCGTCCAGACAGGTGAAAAACTGTTTTTT. It codes for CASSVQTGEKLFF. The chain recombines TRBV5-4 with TRBJ1-4; perhaps TRBD1 as D (6 bases). This CDR3 contains 13 residues. The germline V gene has CDR1 SGHNT and CDR2 YYREEE (reference sequence). Trimming removed 4 bases at V and 7 bases at J, with 11 bases between.

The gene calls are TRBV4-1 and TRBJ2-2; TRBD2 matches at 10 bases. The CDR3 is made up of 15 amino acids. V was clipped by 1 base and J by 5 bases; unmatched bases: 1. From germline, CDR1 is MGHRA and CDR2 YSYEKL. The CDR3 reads CASSQVAGGTGELFF. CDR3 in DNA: TGCGCCAGCAGCCAAGTAGCGGGAGGAACCGGGGAGCTGTTTTTT.